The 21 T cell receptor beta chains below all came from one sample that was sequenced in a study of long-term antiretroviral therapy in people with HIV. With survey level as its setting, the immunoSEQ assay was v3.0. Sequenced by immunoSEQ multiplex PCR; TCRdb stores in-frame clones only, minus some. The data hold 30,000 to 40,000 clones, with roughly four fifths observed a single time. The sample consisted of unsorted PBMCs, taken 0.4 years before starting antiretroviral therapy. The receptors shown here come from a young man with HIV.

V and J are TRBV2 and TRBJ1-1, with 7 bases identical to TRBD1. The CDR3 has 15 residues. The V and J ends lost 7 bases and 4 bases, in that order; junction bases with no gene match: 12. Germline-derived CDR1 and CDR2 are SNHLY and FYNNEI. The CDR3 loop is CASTTQGGVSTEAFF. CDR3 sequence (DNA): TGTGCCAGCACGACCCAGGGGGGCGTCAGCACTGAAGCTTTCTTT. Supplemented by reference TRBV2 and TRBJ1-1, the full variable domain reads EPEVTQTPSHQVTQMGQEVILRCVPISNHLYFYWYRQILGQKVEFLVSFYNNEISEKSEIFDDQFSVERPDGSNFTLKIRSTKLEDSAMYFCASTTQGGVSTEAFFGQGTRLTVV.

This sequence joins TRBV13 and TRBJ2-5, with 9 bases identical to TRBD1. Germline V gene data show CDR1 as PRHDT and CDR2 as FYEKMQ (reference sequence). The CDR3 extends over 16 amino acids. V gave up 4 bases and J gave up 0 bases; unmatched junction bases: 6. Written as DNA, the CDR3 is TGTGCCAGCAGCTCAGGGGGACAGGGCTACCAAGAGACCCAGTACTTC. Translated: CASSSGGQGYQETQYF. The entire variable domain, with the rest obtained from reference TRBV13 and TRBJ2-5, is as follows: AAGVIQSPRHLIKEKRETATLKCYPIPRHDTVYWYQQGPGQDPQFLISFYEKMQSDKGSIPDRFSAQQFSDYHSELNMSSLELGDSALYFCASSSGGQGYQETQYFGPGTRLLVL.

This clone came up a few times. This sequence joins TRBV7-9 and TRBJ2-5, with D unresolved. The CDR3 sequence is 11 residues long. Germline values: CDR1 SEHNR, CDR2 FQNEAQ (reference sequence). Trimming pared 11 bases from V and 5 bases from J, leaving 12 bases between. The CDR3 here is CAGSVLETQYF. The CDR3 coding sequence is TGTGCCGGCTCGGTCCTGGAGACCCAGTACTTC.

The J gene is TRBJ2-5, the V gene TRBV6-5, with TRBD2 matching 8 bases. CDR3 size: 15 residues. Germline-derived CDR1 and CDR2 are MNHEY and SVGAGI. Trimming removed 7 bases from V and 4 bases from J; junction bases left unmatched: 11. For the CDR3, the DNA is TGTGCCAGCATTCCAAGCGGGGGAGGGGGAGAGACCCAGTACTTC. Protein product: CASIPSGGGGETQYF.

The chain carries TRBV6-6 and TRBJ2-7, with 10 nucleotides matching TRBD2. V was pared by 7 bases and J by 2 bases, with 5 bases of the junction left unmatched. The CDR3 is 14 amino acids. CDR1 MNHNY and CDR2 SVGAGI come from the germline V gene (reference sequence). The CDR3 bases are TGTGCCAGCACCAGACTAGCGGGCACCTACGAGCAGTACTTC. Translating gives CASTRLAGTYEQYF.

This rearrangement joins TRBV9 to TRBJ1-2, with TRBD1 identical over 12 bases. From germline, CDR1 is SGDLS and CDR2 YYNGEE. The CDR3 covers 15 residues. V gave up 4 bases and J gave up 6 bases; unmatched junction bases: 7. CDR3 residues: CASSTPGQGAHGYTF. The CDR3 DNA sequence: TGTGCCAGCAGCACGCCGGGACAGGGGGCGCATGGCTACACCTTC.

The CDR3 coding sequence is TGTGCCAGCGAGAGCTCTAGCGGGAACTCCTACGAGCAGTACTTC. The encoded protein is CASESSSGNSYEQYF. The chain employs TRBV6-1 and TRBJ2-7; 9 bases line up with TRBD2. Germline CDR1 is MNHNS and CDR2 is SASEGT. The CDR3 loop spans 15 amino acids. V was clipped by 8 bases and J by 0 bases; unmatched bases: 8.

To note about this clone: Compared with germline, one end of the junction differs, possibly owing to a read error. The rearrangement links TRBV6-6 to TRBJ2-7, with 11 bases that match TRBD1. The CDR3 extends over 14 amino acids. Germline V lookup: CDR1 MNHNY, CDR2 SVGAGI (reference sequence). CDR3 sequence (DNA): TGTGCCACCCACCGCGGACAGGGGGCTCGTCGGCCCCTCTTC. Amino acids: CATHRGQGARRPLF.

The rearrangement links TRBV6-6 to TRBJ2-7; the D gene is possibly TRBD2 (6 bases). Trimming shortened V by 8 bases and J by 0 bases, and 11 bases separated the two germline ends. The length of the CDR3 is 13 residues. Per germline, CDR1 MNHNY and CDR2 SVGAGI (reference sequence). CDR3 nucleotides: TGTGCCAGCTCGCTCGGGAGCTCCTACGAGCAGTACTTC. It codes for CASSLGSSYEQYF.

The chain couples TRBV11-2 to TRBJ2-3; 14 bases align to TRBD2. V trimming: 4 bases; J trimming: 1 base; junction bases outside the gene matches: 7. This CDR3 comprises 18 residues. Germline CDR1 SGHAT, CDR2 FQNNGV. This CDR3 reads CASSSGLAGGRGTDTQYF. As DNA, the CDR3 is TGTGCCAGCAGCTCTGGACTAGCGGGGGGTCGGGGCACAGATACGCAGTATTTT.

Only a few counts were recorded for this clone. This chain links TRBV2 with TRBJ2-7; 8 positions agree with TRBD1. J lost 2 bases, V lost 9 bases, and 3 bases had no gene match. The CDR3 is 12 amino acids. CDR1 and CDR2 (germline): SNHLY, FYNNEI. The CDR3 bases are TGTGCCAGTGCGACAGGGGCCTACGAGCAGTACTTC. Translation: CASATGAYEQYF.

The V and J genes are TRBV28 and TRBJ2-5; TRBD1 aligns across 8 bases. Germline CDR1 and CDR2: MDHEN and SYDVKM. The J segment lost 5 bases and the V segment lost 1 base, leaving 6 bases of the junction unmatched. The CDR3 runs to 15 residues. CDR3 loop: CASSLFQGAWETQYF. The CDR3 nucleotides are TGTGCCAGCAGTTTATTCCAGGGGGCGTGGGAGACCCAGTACTTC. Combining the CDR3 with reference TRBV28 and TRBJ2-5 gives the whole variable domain DVKVTQSSRYLVKRTGEKVFLECVQDMDHENMFWYRQDPGLGLRLIYFSYDVKMKEKGDIPEGYSVSREKKERFSLILESASTNQTSMYLCASSLFQGAWETQYFGPGTRLLVL.

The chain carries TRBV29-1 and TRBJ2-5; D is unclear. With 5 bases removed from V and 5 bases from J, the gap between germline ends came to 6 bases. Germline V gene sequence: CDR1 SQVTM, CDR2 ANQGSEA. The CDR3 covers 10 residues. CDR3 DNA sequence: TGCAGCGTTAATTCGGAGACCCAGTACTTC. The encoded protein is CSVNSETQYF.

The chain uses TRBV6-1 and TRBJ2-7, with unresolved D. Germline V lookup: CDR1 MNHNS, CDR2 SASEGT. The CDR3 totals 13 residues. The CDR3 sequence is CSITSLKKFEQYF. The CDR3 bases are TGTTCGATAACGAGCCTGAAGAAGTTCGAGCAGTACTTC.

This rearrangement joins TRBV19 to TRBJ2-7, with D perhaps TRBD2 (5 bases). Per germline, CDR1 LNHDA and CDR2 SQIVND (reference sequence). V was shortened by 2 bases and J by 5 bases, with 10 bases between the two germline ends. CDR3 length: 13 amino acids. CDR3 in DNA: TGTGCCAGTAGTATAATCCTAGCAGACGAGCAGTACTTC. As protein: CASSIILADEQYF.

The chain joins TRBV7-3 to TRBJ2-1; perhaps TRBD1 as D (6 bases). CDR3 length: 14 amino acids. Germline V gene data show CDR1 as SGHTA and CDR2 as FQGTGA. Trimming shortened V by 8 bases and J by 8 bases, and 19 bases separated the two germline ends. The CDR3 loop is CASDTLGRGDEQFF. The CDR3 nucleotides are TGTGCCAGCGATACCCTGGGCAGGGGCGATGAGCAGTTCTTC.

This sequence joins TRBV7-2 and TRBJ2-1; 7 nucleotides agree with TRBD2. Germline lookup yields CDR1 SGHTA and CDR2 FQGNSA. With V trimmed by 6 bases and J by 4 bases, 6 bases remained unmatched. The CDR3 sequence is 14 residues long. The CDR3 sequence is CASSPIAGYNEQFF. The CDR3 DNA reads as TGTGCCAGCAGTCCAATAGCGGGTTACAATGAGCAGTTCTTC.

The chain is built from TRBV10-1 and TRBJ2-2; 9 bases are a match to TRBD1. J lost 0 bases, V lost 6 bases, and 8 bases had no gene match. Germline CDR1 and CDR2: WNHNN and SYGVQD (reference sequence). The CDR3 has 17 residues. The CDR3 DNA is TGCGCCAGCAGCGACCCCGGGACAGGGACGAACACCGGGGAGCTGTTTTTT. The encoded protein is CASSDPGTGTNTGELFF.

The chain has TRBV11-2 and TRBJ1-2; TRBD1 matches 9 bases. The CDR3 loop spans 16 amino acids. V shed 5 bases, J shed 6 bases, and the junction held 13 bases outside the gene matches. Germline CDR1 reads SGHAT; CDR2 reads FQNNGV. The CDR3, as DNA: TGTGCCAGCAGCCGCGTACCGGGACAGGGTTTTCATGGCTACACCTTC. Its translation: CASSRVPGQGFHGYTF.

CDR3 sequence: CASIDYTYEQYF. The CDR3 nucleotides are TGTGCCAGCATAGACTATACCTACGAGCAGTACTTC. The chain uses TRBV2 and TRBJ2-7, with D tentatively TRBD2 (5 bases). CDR1 is SNHLY, CDR2 FYNNEI, per germline. CDR3 length: 12 amino acids. Trimming cost V 7 bases and J 2 bases, with 9 bases left between them.

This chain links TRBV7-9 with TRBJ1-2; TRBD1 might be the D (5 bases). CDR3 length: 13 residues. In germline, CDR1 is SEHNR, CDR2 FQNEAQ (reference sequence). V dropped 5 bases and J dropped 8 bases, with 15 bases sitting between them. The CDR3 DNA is TGTGCCAGCAGCGCCGGGACGGGCCGGGGCTACACCTTC. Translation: CASSAGTGRGYTF.